One and the same sample provided the 2 T cell receptor beta chains below, sequenced in a study of T cell responses to AZD1222 COVID-19 vaccine. Assay used: immunoSEQ multiplex PCR; TCRdb lists only in-frame clones, some missing. The sample consists of about 160,000 clones, about 91% of them appearing once. Material: peripheral blood, obtained on day 0 of AZD1222 vaccination. The receptor set was obtained from an adult in good health.

This chain connects TRBV6-2 or TRBV6-3 to TRBJ2-1, with D possibly TRBD1 on 5 matching bases. Germline V gene sequence: CDR1 MNHEY, CDR2 SVGEGT. CDR3 length: 15 residues. V lost 5 bases to trimming and J lost 2 bases, with 13 bases between them. The CDR3 DNA is TGTGCCAGCAGTGATCAGGGCCGAACCTACAATGAGCAGTTCTTC. Encoded protein: CASSDQGRTYNEQFF.

The chain combines TRBV6-1 with TRBJ1-1; TRBD1 matches 7 bases. Trimming removed 5 bases from V and 4 bases from J; junction bases left unmatched: 7. Per the germline V gene, CDR1 is MNHNS and CDR2 is SASEGT. The CDR3 is 14 amino acids. The chain's CDR3 is CASSSNRGGTEAFF. The CDR3 nucleotides read TGTGCCAGCAGTTCCAACAGGGGTGGCACTGAAGCTTTCTTT.